This T cell receptor (beta chain) is drawn from a study of CD8 T cells in ankylosing spondylitis. Findings of the study overall: Significantly higher representation of disease-linked clones was reported for matched ankylosing spondylitis synovial fluid.

TCRdb processed the 5' RACE reads anew with MiXCR; each CDR3 protein has one entry. The sample consists of about 200,000 distinct CDR3 sequences, about a quarter of them appearing once. The V and J ends lost 2 bases and 3 bases, in that order; junction bases with no gene match: 4. The CDR3 runs 15 residues. CDR1 and CDR2 (germline): LGHDT, YNNKEL (reference sequence). This clonotype was seen more than once but under ten times. Its specificity is unknown. Sample: blood, either unsorted or a sorted T cell fraction (not recorded which). This sequence originates from a male donor with ankylosing spondylitis or in good health (not recorded which). This rearrangement joins TRBV3-1 to TRBJ2-7, with TRBD2 matching over 10 bases. The CDR3 coding sequence is TGTGCCAGCAGCCAAAGCGCTAGCGGGAGCTACGAGCAGTACTTC. Residues: CASSQSASGSYEQYF.